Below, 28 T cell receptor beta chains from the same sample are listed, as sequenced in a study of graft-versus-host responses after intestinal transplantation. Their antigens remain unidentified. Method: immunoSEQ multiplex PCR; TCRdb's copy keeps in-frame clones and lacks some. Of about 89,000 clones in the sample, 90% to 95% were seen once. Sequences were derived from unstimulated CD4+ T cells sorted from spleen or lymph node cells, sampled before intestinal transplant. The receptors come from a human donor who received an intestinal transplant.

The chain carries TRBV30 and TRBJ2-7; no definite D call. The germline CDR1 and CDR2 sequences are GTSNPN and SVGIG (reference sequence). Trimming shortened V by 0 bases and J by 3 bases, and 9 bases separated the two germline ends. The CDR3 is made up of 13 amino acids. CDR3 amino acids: CAWSVIFGYEQYF. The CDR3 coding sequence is TGTGCCTGGAGTGTAATTTTCGGCTACGAGCAGTACTTC.

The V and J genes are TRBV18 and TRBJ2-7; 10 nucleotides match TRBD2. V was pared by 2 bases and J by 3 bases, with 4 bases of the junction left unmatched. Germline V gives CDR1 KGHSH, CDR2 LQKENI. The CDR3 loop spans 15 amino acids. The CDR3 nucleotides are TGTGCCAGCTCACCAGCTAGCGGGGGATACTACGAGCAGTACTTC. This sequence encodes CASSPASGGYYEQYF.

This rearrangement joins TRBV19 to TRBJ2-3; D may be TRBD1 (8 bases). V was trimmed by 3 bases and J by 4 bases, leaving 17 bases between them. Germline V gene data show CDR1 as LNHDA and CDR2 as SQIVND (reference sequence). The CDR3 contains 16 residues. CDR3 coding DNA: TGTGCCAGTAGTATTTGGGGGGGGACAGGAGCAGATACGCAGTATTTT. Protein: CASSIWGGTGADTQYF. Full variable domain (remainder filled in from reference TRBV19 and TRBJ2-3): DGGITQSPKYLFRKEGQNVTLSCEQNLNHDAMYWYRQDPGQGLRLIYYSQIVNDFQKGDIAEGYSVSREKKESFPLTVTSAQKNPTAFYLCASSIWGGTGADTQYFGPGTRLTVL.

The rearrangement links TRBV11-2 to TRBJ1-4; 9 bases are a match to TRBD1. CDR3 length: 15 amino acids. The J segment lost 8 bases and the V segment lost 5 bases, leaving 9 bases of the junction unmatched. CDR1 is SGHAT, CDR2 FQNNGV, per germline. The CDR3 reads CASSVTGTGREKLFF. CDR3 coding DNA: TGTGCCAGCAGCGTCACCGGGACAGGGAGGGAAAAACTGTTTTTT.

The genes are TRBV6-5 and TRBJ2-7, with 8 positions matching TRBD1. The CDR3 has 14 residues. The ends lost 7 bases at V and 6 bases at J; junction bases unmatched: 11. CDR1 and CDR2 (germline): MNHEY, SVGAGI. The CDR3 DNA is TGTGCCAGCACCAAGGAGACAGGGGCGGGCGAGCAGTACTTC. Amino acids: CASTKETGAGEQYF.

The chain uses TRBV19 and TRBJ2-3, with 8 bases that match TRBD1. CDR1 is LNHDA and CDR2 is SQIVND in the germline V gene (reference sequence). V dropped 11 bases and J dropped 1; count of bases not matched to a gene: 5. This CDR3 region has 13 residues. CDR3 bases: TGTGCCTCGGCAGGGGGCGGCACAGATACGCAGTATTTT. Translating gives CASAGGGTDTQYF.

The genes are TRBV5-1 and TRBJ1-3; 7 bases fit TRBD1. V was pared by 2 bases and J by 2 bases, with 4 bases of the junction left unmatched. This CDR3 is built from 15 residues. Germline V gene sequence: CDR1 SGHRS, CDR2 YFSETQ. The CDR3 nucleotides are TGCGCCAGCAGCTTACAGGGGCACGCTGGAAACACCATATATTTT. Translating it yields CASSLQGHAGNTIYF.

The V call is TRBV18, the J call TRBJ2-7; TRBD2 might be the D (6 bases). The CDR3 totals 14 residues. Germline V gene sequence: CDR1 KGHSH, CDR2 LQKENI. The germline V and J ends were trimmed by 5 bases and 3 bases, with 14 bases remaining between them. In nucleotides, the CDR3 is TGTGCCAGCTCAAACGGCGCCGGGAGCTACGAGCAGTACTTC. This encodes CASSNGAGSYEQYF.

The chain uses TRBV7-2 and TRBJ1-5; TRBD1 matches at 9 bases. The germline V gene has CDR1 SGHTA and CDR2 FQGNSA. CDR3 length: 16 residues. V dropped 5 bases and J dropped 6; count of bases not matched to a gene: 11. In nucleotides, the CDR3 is TGTGCCAGCAGCCTTAAGGGGGGACAGGGCGGTCAGCCCCAGCATTTT. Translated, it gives CASSLKGGQGGQPQHF.

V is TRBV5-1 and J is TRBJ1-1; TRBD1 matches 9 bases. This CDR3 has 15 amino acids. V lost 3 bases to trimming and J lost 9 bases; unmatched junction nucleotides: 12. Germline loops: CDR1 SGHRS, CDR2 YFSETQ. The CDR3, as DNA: TGCGCCAGCAGCTCCTCCCCTGACAGGGGGTCCAAAGCTTTCTTT. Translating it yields CASSSSPDRGSKAFF.

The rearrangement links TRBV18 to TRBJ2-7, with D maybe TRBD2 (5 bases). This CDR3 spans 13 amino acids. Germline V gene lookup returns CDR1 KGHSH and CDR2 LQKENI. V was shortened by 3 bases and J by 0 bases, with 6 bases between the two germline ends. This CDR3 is CASSPEGSYEQYF. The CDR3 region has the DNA TGTGCCAGCTCACCTGAGGGCTCCTACGAGCAGTACTTC.

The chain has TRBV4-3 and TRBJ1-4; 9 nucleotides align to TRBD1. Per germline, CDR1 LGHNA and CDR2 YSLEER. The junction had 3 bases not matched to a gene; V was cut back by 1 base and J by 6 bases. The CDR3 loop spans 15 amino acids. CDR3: CASSQAWDRDEKLFF. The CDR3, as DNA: TGCGCCAGCAGCCAAGCGTGGGACAGGGATGAAAAACTGTTTTTT.

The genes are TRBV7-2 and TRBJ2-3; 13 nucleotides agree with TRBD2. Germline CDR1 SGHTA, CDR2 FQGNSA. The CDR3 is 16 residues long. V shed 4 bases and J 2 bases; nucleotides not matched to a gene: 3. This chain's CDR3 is CASSSTSGGFTDTQYF. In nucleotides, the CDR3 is TGTGCCAGCAGCTCGACTAGCGGGGGGTTCACAGATACGCAGTATTTT.

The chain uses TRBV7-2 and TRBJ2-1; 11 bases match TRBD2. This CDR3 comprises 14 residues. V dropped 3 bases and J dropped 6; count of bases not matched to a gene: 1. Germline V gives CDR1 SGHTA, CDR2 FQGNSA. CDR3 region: CASSLGLAANEQFF. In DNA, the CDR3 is TGTGCCAGCAGCTTGGGACTAGCGGCCAATGAGCAGTTCTTC.

CDR3 region: CASTLWTSGLYEQYF. As DNA, the CDR3 is TGTGCCAGCACCCTGTGGACTAGCGGGCTCTACGAGCAGTACTTC. V is TRBV6-1 and J is TRBJ2-7; TRBD2 agrees at 11 bases. The CDR3 runs 15 residues. Looked up from germline, CDR1 is MNHNS and CDR2 is SASEGT. V trimming: 7 bases; J trimming: 3 bases; junction bases outside the gene matches: 8.

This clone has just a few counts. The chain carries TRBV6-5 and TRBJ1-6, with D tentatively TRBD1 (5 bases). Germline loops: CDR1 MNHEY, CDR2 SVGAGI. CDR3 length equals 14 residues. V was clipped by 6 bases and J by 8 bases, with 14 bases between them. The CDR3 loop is CASRLLGPDSPLHF. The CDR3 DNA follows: TGTGCCAGCAGGCTCCTGGGGCCTGATTCACCCCTCCACTTT.

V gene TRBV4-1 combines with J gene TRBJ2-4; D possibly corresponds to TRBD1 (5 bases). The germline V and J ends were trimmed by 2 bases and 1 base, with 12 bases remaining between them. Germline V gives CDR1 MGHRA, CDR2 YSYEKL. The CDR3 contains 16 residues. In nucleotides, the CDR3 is TGCGCCAGCAGCCAACCTCAGGCAGGGGCCAAAAACATTCAGTACTTC. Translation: CASSQPQAGAKNIQYF.

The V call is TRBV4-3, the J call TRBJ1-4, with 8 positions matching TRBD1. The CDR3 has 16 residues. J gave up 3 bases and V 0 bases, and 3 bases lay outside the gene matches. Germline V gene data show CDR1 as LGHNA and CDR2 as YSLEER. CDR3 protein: CASSQEGQVSNEKLFF. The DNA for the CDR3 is TGCGCCAGCAGCCAAGAGGGACAGGTTTCTAATGAAAAACTGTTTTTT.

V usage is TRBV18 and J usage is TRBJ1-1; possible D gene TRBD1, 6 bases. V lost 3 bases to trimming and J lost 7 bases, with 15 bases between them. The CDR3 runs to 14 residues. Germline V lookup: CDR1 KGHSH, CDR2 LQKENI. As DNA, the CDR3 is TGTGCCAGCTCACCCCTTATCCAGGGGAATGAAGCTTTCTTT. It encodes CASSPLIQGNEAFF.

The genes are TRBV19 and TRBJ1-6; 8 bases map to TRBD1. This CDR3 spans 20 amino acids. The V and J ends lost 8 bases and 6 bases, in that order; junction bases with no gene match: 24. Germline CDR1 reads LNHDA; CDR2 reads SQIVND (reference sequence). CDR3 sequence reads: CASQRPPSGEPGQGNSPLHF. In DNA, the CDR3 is TGTGCCAGTCAGCGACCCCCAAGTGGAGAGCCCGGACAGGGTAATTCACCCCTCCACTTT.

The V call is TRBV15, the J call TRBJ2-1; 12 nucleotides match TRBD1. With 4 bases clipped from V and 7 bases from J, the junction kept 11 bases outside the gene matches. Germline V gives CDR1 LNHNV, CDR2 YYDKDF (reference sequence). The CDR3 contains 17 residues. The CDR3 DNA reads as TGTGCCACCAGCACCCACCTCGGGGGACAGGGGGCGAATGAGCAGTTCTTC. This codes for CATSTHLGGQGANEQFF.

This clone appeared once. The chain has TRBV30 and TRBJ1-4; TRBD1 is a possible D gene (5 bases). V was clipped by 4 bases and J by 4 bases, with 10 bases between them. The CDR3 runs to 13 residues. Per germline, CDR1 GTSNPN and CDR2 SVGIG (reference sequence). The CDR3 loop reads CAWKDTDNEKLFF. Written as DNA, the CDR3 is TGTGCCTGGAAGGACACCGATAATGAAAAACTGTTTTTT.

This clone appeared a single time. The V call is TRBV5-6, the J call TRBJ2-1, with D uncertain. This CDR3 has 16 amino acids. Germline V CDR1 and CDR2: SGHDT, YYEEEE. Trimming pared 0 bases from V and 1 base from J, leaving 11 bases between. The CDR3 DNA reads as TGTGCCAGCAGCTTGGTAGGCGACTCTTCCTACAATGAGCAGTTCTTC. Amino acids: CASSLVGDSSYNEQFF.

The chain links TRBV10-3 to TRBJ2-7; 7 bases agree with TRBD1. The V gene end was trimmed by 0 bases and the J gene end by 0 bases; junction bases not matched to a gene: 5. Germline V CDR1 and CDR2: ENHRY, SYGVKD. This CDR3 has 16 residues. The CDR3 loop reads CAISESRDRVSYEQYF. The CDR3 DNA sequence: TGTGCCATCAGTGAGTCCCGTGACAGGGTCTCCTACGAGCAGTACTTC.

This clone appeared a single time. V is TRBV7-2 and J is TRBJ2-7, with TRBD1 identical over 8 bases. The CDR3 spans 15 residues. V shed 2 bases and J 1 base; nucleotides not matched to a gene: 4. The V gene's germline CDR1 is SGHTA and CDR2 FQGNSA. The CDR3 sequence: CASSLSQGASYEQYF. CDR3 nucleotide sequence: TGTGCCAGCAGCTTAAGCCAGGGGGCGTCCTACGAGCAGTACTTC.

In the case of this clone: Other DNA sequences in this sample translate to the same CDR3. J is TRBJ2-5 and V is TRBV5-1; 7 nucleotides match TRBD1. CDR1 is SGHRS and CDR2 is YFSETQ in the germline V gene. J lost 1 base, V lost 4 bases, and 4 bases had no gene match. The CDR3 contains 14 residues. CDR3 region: CASSLGDSQETQYF. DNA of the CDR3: TGCGCCAGCAGCCTAGGGGACAGCCAAGAGACCCAGTACTTC.

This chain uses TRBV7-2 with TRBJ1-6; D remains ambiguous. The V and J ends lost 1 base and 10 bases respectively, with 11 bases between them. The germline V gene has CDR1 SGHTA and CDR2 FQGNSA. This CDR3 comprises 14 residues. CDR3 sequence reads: CASSLVISGSPLHF. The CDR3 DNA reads TGTGCCAGCAGCTTAGTAATTAGCGGCTCACCCCTCCACTTT. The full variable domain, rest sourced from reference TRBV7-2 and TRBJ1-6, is GAGVSQSPSNKVTEKGKDVELRCDPISGHTALYWYRQSLGQGLEFLIYFQGNSAPDKSGLPSDRFSAERTGGSVSTLTIQRTQQEDSAVYLCASSLVISGSPLHFGNGTRLTVT.

CDR3 sequence (DNA): TGTGCCAGCAGTGAGCAGCTACCGACAGGGATCGGGGGGGTGGATGGAAACACCATATATTTT. This sequence encodes CASSEQLPTGIGGVDGNTIYF. The chain recombines TRBV2 with TRBJ1-3, with 7 positions matching TRBD1. Germline-derived CDR1 and CDR2 are SNHLY and FYNNEI. V was pared by 3 bases and J by 3 bases, with 23 bases of the junction left unmatched. This CDR3 has 21 residues.